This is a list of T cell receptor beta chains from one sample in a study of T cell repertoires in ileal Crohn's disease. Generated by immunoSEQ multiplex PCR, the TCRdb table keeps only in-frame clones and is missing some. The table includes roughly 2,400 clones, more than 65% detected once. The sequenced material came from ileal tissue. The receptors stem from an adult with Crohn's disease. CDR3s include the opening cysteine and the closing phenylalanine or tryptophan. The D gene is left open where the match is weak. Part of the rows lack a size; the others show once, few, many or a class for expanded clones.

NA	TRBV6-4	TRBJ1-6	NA	CASSTPGGVESYNSPLHF	TGTGCCAGCAGCACACCGGGGGGGGTAGAGTCCTATAATTCACCCCTCCACTTT
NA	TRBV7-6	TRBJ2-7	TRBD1	CASRPSGQNYEQYF	TGTGCCAGCAGACCGTCGGGACAGAACTACGAGCAGTACTTC
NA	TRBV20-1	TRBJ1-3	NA	CSAPGGNTIYF	TGCAGTGCCCCCGGGGGAAACACCATATATTTT
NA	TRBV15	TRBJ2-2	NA	CATAGLLNTGELFF	TGTGCCACCGCGGGACTTTTAAACACCGGGGAGCTGTTTTTT
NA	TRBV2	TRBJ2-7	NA	CASSEADTYEQYF	TGTGCCAGCAGTGAAGCGGACACCTACGAGCAGTACTTC
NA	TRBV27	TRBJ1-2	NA	CASSLSRADKNGYTF	TGTGCCAGCAGTTTATCGAGAGCAGACAAGAATGGCTACACCTTC
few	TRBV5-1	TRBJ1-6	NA	CASSLDRVINSPLHF	TGCGCCAGCAGCTTGGACAGGGTGATTAATTCACCCCTCCACTTT
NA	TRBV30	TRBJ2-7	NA	CAWSVGQGTYEQYF	TGTGCCTGGAGTGTAGGCCAGGGTACCTACGAGCAGTACTTC
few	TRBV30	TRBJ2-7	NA	CAWSSGPGEYEQYF	TGTGCCTGGAGCTCAGGGCCAGGGGAGTACGAGCAGTACTTC
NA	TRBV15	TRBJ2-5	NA	CATSSNKGQGTQYF	TGTGCCACCAGCAGTAACAAGGGGCAGGGGACCCAGTACTTC
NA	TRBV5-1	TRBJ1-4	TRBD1	CASSLARDREGLIEKLFF	TGCGCCAGCAGCTTGGCCCGGGACAGGGAGGGGTTGATCGAAAAACTGTTTTTT
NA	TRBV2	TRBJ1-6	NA	CASSPGWLNSPLHF	TGTGCCAGCAGTCCGGGATGGCTCAATTCACCCCTCCACTTT
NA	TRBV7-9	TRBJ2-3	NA	CASSLRTDTQYF	TGTGCCAGCAGCTTGAGAACAGATACGCAGTATTTT
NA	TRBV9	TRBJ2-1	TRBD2	CASSVAASGGGPYNEQFF	TGTGCCAGCAGCGTAGCGGCTAGCGGGGGGGGCCCCTACAATGAGCAGTTCTTC
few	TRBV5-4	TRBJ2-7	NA	CASSQGDFSSSYEQYF	TGTGCCAGCAGCCAGGGGGACTTTTCGAGCTCCTACGAGCAGTACTTC
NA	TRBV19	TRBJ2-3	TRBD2	CASSIASGSRIGTDTQYF	TGTGCCAGTAGTATTGCTAGCGGGAGTCGGATTGGCACAGATACGCAGTATTTT
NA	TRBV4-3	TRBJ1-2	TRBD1	CASSQERTGVNGYTF	TGCGCCAGCAGCCAAGAAAGGACAGGGGTTAATGGCTACACCTTC
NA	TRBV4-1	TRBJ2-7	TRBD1	CASSTGTGAHEQYF	TGCGCCAGCTCAACCGGGACAGGGGCCCACGAGCAGTACTTC
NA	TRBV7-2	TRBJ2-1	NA	CASRIRGEQFF	TGTGCCAGCAGAATTCGAGGTGAGCAGTTCTTC
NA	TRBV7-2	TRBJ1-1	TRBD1	CASSRDRGRAFF	TGTGCCAGCAGCCGGGACAGGGGGCGTGCTTTCTTT
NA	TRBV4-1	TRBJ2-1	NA	CASSQAPRLGAYNEQFF	TGCGCCAGCAGCCAAGCTCCCCGACTAGGGGCGTACAATGAGCAGTTCTTC
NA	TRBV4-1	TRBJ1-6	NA	CASSQDLGDKVSPLHF	TGCGCCAGCAGCCAAGATTTAGGGGACAAGGTCTCACCCCTCCACTTT
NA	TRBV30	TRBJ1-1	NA	CAWSAGGKNTEAFF	TGTGCCTGGAGTGCCGGAGGGAAGAACACTGAAGCTTTCTTT
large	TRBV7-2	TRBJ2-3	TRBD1	CASGLQRTGRTDTQYF	TGTGCCAGCGGTTTGCAGCGGACAGGGCGCACAGATACGCAGTATTTT
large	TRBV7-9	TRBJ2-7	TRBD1	CASSPHRTGGPYEQYF	TGTGCCAGCAGCCCGCACCGGACAGGGGGCCCCTACGAGCAGTACTTC
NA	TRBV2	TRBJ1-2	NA	CASSLNQHGAEGYTF	TGTGCCAGCAGCCTCAACCAGCACGGCGCGGAAGGCTACACCTTC
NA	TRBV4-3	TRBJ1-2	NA	CASSQTRGGYGYTF	TGCGCCAGCAGCCAAACGCGGGGAGGCTATGGCTACACCTTC
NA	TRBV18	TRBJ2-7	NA	CASSPVGGSYEQYF	TGTGCCAGCTCTCCTGTGGGGGGCTCCTACGAGCAGTACTTC
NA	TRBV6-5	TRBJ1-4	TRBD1	CASSRQGENKLFF	TGTGCCAGCAGCCGACAGGGGGAGAATAAACTGTTTTTT
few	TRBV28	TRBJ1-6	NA	CASRSPQGLVNSPLHF	TGTGCCAGCAGATCCCCTCAGGGGCTAGTTAATTCACCCCTCCACTTT
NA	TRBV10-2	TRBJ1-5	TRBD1	CASSENDRGRFSNQPQHF	TGCGCCAGCAGCGAAAATGACAGGGGTCGGTTTAGCAATCAGCCCCAGCATTTT
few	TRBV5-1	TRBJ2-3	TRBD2	CASSSSGGLQYF	TGCGCCAGCAGCTCCTCGGGGGGGCTGCAGTATTTT
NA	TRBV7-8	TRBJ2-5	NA	CASSLAIETQYF	TGTGCCAGCAGCTTAGCCATTGAGACCCAGTACTTC
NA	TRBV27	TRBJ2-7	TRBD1	CASSLNRGGEQYF	TGTGCCAGCAGTTTAAACAGGGGCGGCGAGCAGTACTTC
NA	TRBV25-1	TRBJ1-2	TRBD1	CASSANWDSYGYTF	TGTGCCAGCAGTGCCAATTGGGACAGCTATGGCTACACCTTC
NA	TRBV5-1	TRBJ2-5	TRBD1	CASSIGTANQETQYF	TGCGCCAGCAGCATCGGGACAGCTAACCAAGAGACCCAGTACTTC
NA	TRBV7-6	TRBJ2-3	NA	CASSFSGSTDTQYF	TGTGCCAGCAGCTTTAGCGGTAGCACAGATACGCAGTATTTT
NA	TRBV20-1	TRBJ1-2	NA	CSAARDRGYTF	TGCAGTGCTGCGCGGGACCGCGGCTACACCTTC
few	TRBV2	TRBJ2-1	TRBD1	CASRDRGLYNEQFF	TGTGCCAGCAGGGACAGGGGGCTTTACAATGAGCAGTTCTTC
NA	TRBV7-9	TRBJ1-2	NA	CASSPQEGPPHDYTF	TGTGCCAGCAGCCCACAGGAGGGGCCCCCGCATGACTACACCTTC
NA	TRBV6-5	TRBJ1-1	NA	CASSYRETGISEAFF	TGTGCCAGCAGTTACCGAGAGACAGGTATTAGTGAAGCTTTCTTT
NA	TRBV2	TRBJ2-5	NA	CASRGSETQYF	TGTGCCAGCAGGGGGAGTGAGACCCAGTACTTC
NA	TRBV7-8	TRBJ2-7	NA	CASSLERASSYEQYF	TGTGCCAGCAGCTTAGAGCGGGCAAGCTCCTACGAGCAGTACTTC
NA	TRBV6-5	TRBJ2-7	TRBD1	CASSLGTGHYEQYF	TGTGCCAGCAGCCTGGGGACAGGGCACTACGAGCAGTACTTC
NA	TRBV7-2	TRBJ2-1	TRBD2	CASSLDAGGYNEQFF	TGTGCCAGCAGCTTAGACGCGGGGGGGTACAATGAGCAGTTCTTC
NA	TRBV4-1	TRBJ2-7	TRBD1	CASSQDPGTDYEQYF	TGCGCCAGCAGCCAAGATCCCGGGACAGACTACGAGCAGTACTTC